The 27 T cell receptor beta chains listed next were all sequenced from one sample in a study of T-cell reconstitution after alpha-beta-depleted transplantation in children. Unique molecular identifiers featured in how the TCRbeta library was prepared. TCRdb re-derived calls from the PCR reads in MiXCR, one entry per CDR3 protein. Counted here are fewer than 700,000 distinct CDR3 sequences, 23% occurring once; the ten biggest clones make up roughly 15%. Sample: PBMCs, mostly from graft donor cells, taken 360 days after TCRalphabeta/CD19-depleted stem cell transplant. The origin of the receptors is a boy under three years old who had a stem cell transplant for acute myeloid leukemia, so the T cells may come from the graft donor.

This clonotype was detected only a few times. The rearrangement links TRBV20-1 to TRBJ2-1, with 8 bases fitting TRBD1. CDR1 DFQATT and CDR2 SNEGSKA come from the germline V gene (reference sequence). There are 15 residues in the CDR3. V was pared by 6 bases and J by 7 bases, with 14 bases of the junction left unmatched. CDR3 nucleotide sequence: TGCAGTGCCCCTCAAGGCAGGGGGCTATTGAATGAGCAGTTCTTC. It codes for CSAPQGRGLLNEQFF.

The chain employs TRBV12-3 or TRBV12-4 and TRBJ1-2, with D possibly being TRBD1 (6 bases). The V gene lost 5 bases and the J gene lost 4 bases, with 14 bases spanning the gap. This CDR3 spans 14 amino acids. The CDR3 protein is CASSRTDRVYGYTF. DNA of the CDR3: TGTGCCAGCAGTCGAACGGACAGAGTCTATGGCTACACCTTC.

This clonotype was recorded a few times. The chain has TRBV12-3 or TRBV12-4 and TRBJ2-2; a possible D gene is TRBD2 (6 bases). V was shortened by 2 bases and J by 7 bases, with 14 bases between the two germline ends. CDR3 length: 15 residues. The CDR3 nucleotides are TGTGCCAGCAGTTTAAGTCTGGGGGGAAACGGGGAGCTGTTTTTT. Its translation is CASSLSLGGNGELFF.

The chain links TRBV4-3 to TRBJ1-2; D perhaps matches TRBD1 (6 bases). V gave up 0 bases and J gave up 4 bases, with 12 bases separating them. This CDR3 comprises 15 residues. Germline lookup yields CDR1 LGHNA and CDR2 YSLEER. DNA for the CDR3: TGCGCCAGCAGCCAAGACAGGGGACCAGGCTATGGCTACACCTTC. Residues: CASSQDRGPGYGYTF.

The V and J genes are TRBV10-3 and TRBJ2-5, with D hard to call. Germline assignment: CDR1 ENHRY and CDR2 SYGVKD. V was trimmed by 6 bases and J by 1 base, leaving 9 bases between them. This CDR3 has 13 residues. The CDR3 DNA sequence: TGTGCCATCAGCGCCCCAGGCCAAGAGACCCAGTACTTC. Translating it yields CAISAPGQETQYF.

This clonotype was found a few times. The rearrangement joins TRBV4-3 to TRBJ2-1, with D perhaps matching TRBD1 (6 bases). Between the trimmed V and J ends, which lost 8 bases and 2 bases, there was a span of 10 bases. Germline V gene lookup returns CDR1 LGHNA and CDR2 YSLEER. The CDR3 loop spans 13 amino acids. CDR3 nucleotides: TGCGCCAGCCGGGACAACACCTACAATGAGCAGTTCTTC. Its protein is CASRDNTYNEQFF.

In its sample, this clonotype was seen many times. V gene TRBV20-1 combines with J gene TRBJ2-3; TRBD2 matches 8 bases. V was clipped by 3 bases and J by 2 bases; unmatched bases: 4. The CDR3 spans 14 residues. Germline values: CDR1 DFQATT, CDR2 SNEGSKA (reference sequence). CDR3 residues: CSARIAGSTDTQYF. CDR3 nucleotides: TGCAGTGCTAGGATAGCGGGATCCACAGATACGCAGTATTTT.

This clonotype was recorded at least ten times. This chain connects TRBV5-6 to TRBJ2-7; no clear D gene. The CDR3 covers 15 residues. From germline, CDR1 is SGHDT and CDR2 YYEEEE. V was shortened by 2 bases and J by 5 bases, with 17 bases between the two germline ends. The CDR3 region has the DNA TGTGCCAGCAGCTTTTGGGATAGGATGAGGAACGAGCAGTACTTC. Its protein product is CASSFWDRMRNEQYF.

Details on this clonotype: A much larger clone sits a single nucleotide away, making a read error possible. Because the CDR3 is missing its conserved closing phenylalanine or tryptophan, this is likely a read error. The CDR3: CASRLGQYQPQHC. In nucleotides, the CDR3 is TGTGCCAGCAGATTAGGACAGTACCAGCCCCAGCATTGT. The V and J genes are TRBV2 and TRBJ1-5; TRBD1 is a possible D gene (6 bases). CDR1 and CDR2 from the germline V gene are SNHLY and FYNNEI. The V and J ends lost 6 bases and 7 bases respectively, with 13 bases between them. The CDR3 is 13 residues long.

The rearrangement joins TRBV20-1 to TRBJ2-1; possible D gene TRBD1, 5 bases. Germline loops: CDR1 DFQATT, CDR2 SNEGSKA (reference sequence). The CDR3 loop spans 17 amino acids. With 4 bases removed from V and 4 bases from J, the gap between germline ends came to 23 bases. The CDR3 is CSAKPSHLRQIYNEQFF. The CDR3 bases are TGCAGTGCTAAGCCCTCCCACTTACGACAGATATACAATGAGCAGTTCTTC.

In its sample, this clonotype was seen a few times. The rearrangement uses TRBV4-3 and TRBJ2-7; D call uncertain. The CDR3 has 14 amino acids. The germline gives CDR1 LGHNA, CDR2 YSLEER. Between the trimmed V and J ends, which lost 1 base and 1 base, there was a span of 8 bases. The CDR3 protein is CASSQVASSYEQYF. The CDR3 DNA reads as TGCGCCAGCAGCCAAGTGGCCAGTTCCTACGAGCAGTACTTC.

This clonotype was counted once. V gene TRBV6-1 combines with J gene TRBJ2-2, with D unclear. Germline CDR1 is MNHNS and CDR2 is SASEGT. The V gene lost 5 bases and the J gene lost 0 bases, with 16 bases spanning the gap. The CDR3 consists of 17 residues. The CDR3 bases are TGTGCCAGCAGTCCTACCCGTTACCGAACGAACACCGGGGAGCTGTTTTTT. Residues: CASSPTRYRTNTGELFF.

The chain couples TRBV5-1 to TRBJ2-1; weak D call: TRBD2 (5 bases). The V gene lost 3 bases and the J gene lost 0 bases, with 13 bases spanning the gap. CDR3 length: 16 residues. Germline V gene data show CDR1 as SGHRS and CDR2 as YFSETQ. The CDR3 DNA is TGCGCCAGCAGCTGGCCTGTGGCGGGCTCCTACAATGAGCAGTTCTTC. Protein: CASSWPVAGSYNEQFF. Drawing the rest from reference TRBV5-1 and TRBJ2-1, the complete variable domain is KAGVTQTPRYLIKTRGQQVTLSCSPISGHRSVSWYQQTPGQGLQFLFEYFSETQRNKGNFPGRFSGRQFSNSRSEMNVSTLELGDSALYLCASSWPVAGSYNEQFFGPGTRLTVL.

V and J are TRBV7-8 and TRBJ2-4; D might be TRBD2 (5 bases). The V end lost 3 bases, the J end lost 6 bases, and 12 bases lay between the germline ends. CDR3 size: 14 residues. Germline V gene data show CDR1 as SGHVS and CDR2 as FQNEAQ. The CDR3 region has the DNA TGTGCCAGCAGCTTGACGAGGGTCGGAAACATTCAGTACTTC. This encodes CASSLTRVGNIQYF.

This clonotype was picked up many times. V usage is TRBV28 and J usage is TRBJ2-5; maybe TRBD1 (5 bases). CDR1 and CDR2 (germline): MDHEN, SYDVKM. Trimming shortened V by 1 base and J by 2 bases, and 14 bases separated the two germline ends. The CDR3 runs 16 residues. The CDR3 region is CASSLYQGLGQETQYF. The DNA of the CDR3 is TGTGCCAGCAGTTTATATCAGGGATTAGGACAAGAGACCCAGTACTTC.

The CDR3 is CASSRGRQGRGGYTF. In DNA form, the CDR3 reads TGTGCCAGTTCCAGGGGGAGACAGGGGAGAGGCGGCTACACCTTC. The J gene is TRBJ1-2, the V gene TRBV25-1; 8 positions agree with TRBD1. CDR3 size: 15 residues. The germline V gene encodes CDR1 MGHDK and CDR2 SYGVNS. J was trimmed by 8 bases and V by 9 bases; bases with no gene match: 17.

The sample holds many counts of this clonotype. V is TRBV7-9 and J is TRBJ2-1; 11 bases are shared with TRBD2. The CDR3 length is 15 residues. Germline V gene sequence: CDR1 SEHNR, CDR2 FQNEAQ (reference sequence). J gave up 6 bases and V 1 base, and 2 bases lay outside the gene matches. The CDR3 sequence: CASSLGLAGLNEQFF. CDR3 sequence (DNA): TGTGCCAGCAGCTTAGGACTAGCGGGGCTCAATGAGCAGTTCTTC.

This clonotype was detected a few times. With a much larger clone just one base away, this may be a read error. The rearrangement uses TRBV25-1 and TRBJ2-7, with 7 nucleotides matching TRBD1. V was clipped by 7 bases and J by 3 bases; unmatched bases: 0. Germline assignment: CDR1 MGHDK and CDR2 SYGVNS. The CDR3 runs 11 residues. The CDR3 DNA reads as TGTGCCAGCAACAGGGGCTACGAGCAGTACTTC. Residues: CASNRGYEQYF.

This clonotype came up once. The chain is built from TRBV13 and TRBJ2-1, with 9 bases aligning to TRBD2. The germline V gene encodes CDR1 PRHDT and CDR2 FYEKMQ (reference sequence). The CDR3 sequence is 15 residues long. With 5 bases clipped from V and 7 bases from J, the junction kept 9 bases outside the gene matches. CDR3 region: CASSPRGGIENEQFF. The CDR3, as DNA: TGTGCCAGCAGCCCGCGGGGGGGAATCGAGAATGAGCAGTTCTTC.

The chain uses TRBV12-3 or TRBV12-4 and TRBJ1-5; D is perhaps TRBD1 (6 bases). V lost 5 bases, J lost 11 bases, and 13 bases lay in between. CDR3 length: 12 residues. The CDR3 here is CASSQEGGAQHF. CDR3 in DNA: TGTGCCAGCAGTCAGGAGGGGGGGGCCCAGCATTTT.

This rearrangement joins TRBV9 to TRBJ2-2; D may match TRBD1 or TRBD2 (5 bases each). The germline V and J ends were trimmed by 2 bases and 1 base, with 9 bases remaining between them. The CDR3 contains 15 residues. Per the germline V gene, CDR1 is SGDLS and CDR2 is YYNGEE. CDR3 in amino acids: CASSVGALNTGELFF. CDR3 bases: TGTGCCAGCAGCGTCGGGGCGTTGAACACCGGGGAGCTGTTTTTT. The whole variable domain, filled in from reference TRBV9 and TRBJ2-2, reads DSGVTQTPKHLITATGQRVTLRCSPRSGDLSVYWYQQSLDQGLQFLIQYYNGEERAKGNILERFSAQQFPDLHSELNLSSLELGDSALYFCASSVGALNTGELFFGEGSRLTVL.

The rearrangement joins TRBV20-1 to TRBJ2-5; 8 positions agree with TRBD1. CDR1 and CDR2 (germline): DFQATT, SNEGSKA (reference sequence). V was pared by 5 bases and J by 7 bases, with 9 bases of the junction left unmatched. CDR3 size: 13 residues. The CDR3 coding sequence is TGCAGTGCTTCGGGGACAGGTGAAGGGACCCAGTACTTC. Translation gives CSASGTGEGTQYF.

The V and J genes are TRBV27 and TRBJ1-2; the D is unclear. Trimming stripped 2 bases from V and 0 bases from J, with 22 bases between. The CDR3 sequence is 19 residues long. Germline lookup yields CDR1 MNHEY and CDR2 SMNVEV (reference sequence). CDR3 protein: CASSLKSGRPPSPNYGYTF. The CDR3 nucleotides read TGTGCCAGCAGTTTAAAATCGGGCCGACCTCCGAGCCCTAACTATGGCTACACCTTC.

This clonotype was counted only a few times. V usage is TRBV20-1 and J usage is TRBJ2-3; 11 bases agree with TRBD2. The junction had 8 bases not matched to a gene; V was cut back by 3 bases and J by 6 bases. In germline, CDR1 is DFQATT, CDR2 SNEGSKA (reference sequence). This CDR3 spans 15 amino acids. This CDR3 reads CSASPTSGVGDTQYF. The CDR3 DNA is TGCAGTGCTAGTCCGACTAGCGGGGTCGGTGATACGCAGTATTTT.

This clonotype was detected a few times. This chain connects TRBV24-1 to TRBJ2-3; D possibly matches TRBD1 or TRBD2 (5 bases each). The CDR3 runs to 15 residues. Germline-derived CDR1 and CDR2 are KGHDR and SFDVKD. The V and J ends lost 5 bases and 0 bases respectively, with 11 bases between them. CDR3 region: CATSAGGGSTDTQYF. For the CDR3, the DNA is TGTGCCACCAGTGCTGGGGGTGGAAGCACAGATACGCAGTATTTT.

The chain uses TRBV6-5 and TRBJ1-3; 7 nucleotides align to TRBD1. The V gene's germline CDR1 is MNHEY and CDR2 SVGAGI. Trimming took 0 bases from V and 7 from J; bases not matched to a gene: 9. This CDR3 is 16 amino acids long. The CDR3 is CASSYSGQGVANTIYF. The CDR3 DNA sequence: TGTGCCAGCAGTTACTCAGGCCAGGGGGTGGCCAACACCATATATTTT.

The J gene is TRBJ2-7, the V gene TRBV25-1, with TRBD1 identical over 9 bases. Germline V gene sequence: CDR1 MGHDK, CDR2 SYGVNS. J gave up 3 bases and V 2 bases, and 2 bases lay outside the gene matches. This CDR3 comprises 14 residues. The CDR3 nucleotides read TGTGCCAGCAGTGAAAAGGACAGGGGCTACGAGCAGTACTTC. Translation: CASSEKDRGYEQYF.